What follows are 28 T cell receptor beta chains derived from one specimen sequenced in a study of cytotoxic CD8 clonotypes in ibrutinib-treated CLL. The protocol was immunoSEQ multiplex PCR, while the TCRdb copy is restricted to in-frame clones and leaves out a portion. The repertoire has 29,000 or so clones, almost 70% of them found once; the top ten carry 45% to 65%. The material sequenced was PBMCs, taken after 24 months of ibrutinib treatment. The receptors originated from a human donor with chronic lymphocytic leukemia.

This clone was seen only once. The chain combines TRBV5-1 with TRBJ1-2, with 8 bases fitting TRBD1. The ends lost 0 bases at V and 8 bases at J; junction bases unmatched: 12. Germline assignment: CDR1 SGHRS and CDR2 YFSETQ. This CDR3 has 16 amino acids. In DNA, the CDR3 is TGCGCCAGCAGCTTGGAGGTGACAGGGGTATCCTACGGCTACACCTTC. Amino acid sequence: CASSLEVTGVSYGYTF.

The rearrangement links TRBV11-2 to TRBJ2-1, with D possibly matching TRBD2 (6 bases). The CDR3 totals 16 residues. Germline loops: CDR1 SGHAT, CDR2 FQNNGV. Trimming shortened V by 3 bases and J by 10 bases, and 22 bases separated the two germline ends. The CDR3 here is CASSLPFRWTTAEQFF. The CDR3 nucleotides read TGTGCCAGCAGCTTGCCTTTTCGTTGGACTACCGCAGAGCAGTTCTTC.

The J gene is TRBJ2-7, the V gene TRBV6-1, with D perhaps assigned TRBD1 or TRBD2 (6 bases each). Looked up from germline, CDR1 is MNHNS and CDR2 is SASEGT. The CDR3 covers 11 residues. DNA for the CDR3: TGTGCAGGGGGGCGGTCCTACGAGCAGTACTTC. Its translation is CAGGRSYEQYF.

Only one count was recorded for this clone. This chain connects TRBV11-3 to TRBJ1-3; TRBD1 matches 10 bases. The CDR3 is 17 amino acids. Trimming removed 5 bases from V and 2 bases from J; junction bases left unmatched: 9. Germline V CDR1 and CDR2: SGHNT, YENEEA. For the CDR3, the DNA is TGTGCCAGCAGCGTCGGGACAGGGGATAAGGCTGGAAACACCATATATTTT. Protein sequence: CASSVGTGDKAGNTIYF.

This clone was counted only a few times. The V gene is TRBV2, the J gene TRBJ1-1, with D possibly being TRBD1 (5 bases). Per the germline V gene, CDR1 is SNHLY and CDR2 is FYNNEI. The germline V and J ends were trimmed by 8 bases and 7 bases, with 11 bases remaining between them. The length of the CDR3 is 11 residues. This CDR3 is CASGGDFEAFF. CDR3 coding DNA: TGTGCCAGCGGGGGGGACTTTGAAGCTTTCTTT. The full variable domain, completed using reference TRBV2 and TRBJ1-1, is EPEVTQTPSHQVTQMGQEVILRCVPISNHLYFYWYRQILGQKVEFLVSFYNNEISEKSEIFDDQFSVERPDGSNFTLKIRSTKLEDSAMYFCASGGDFEAFFGQGTRLTVV.

This clone was recorded many times. The chain combines TRBV11-2 with TRBJ2-3; D may match TRBD1 or TRBD2 (5 bases each). Germline CDR1 SGHAT, CDR2 FQNNGV. Trimming left V 3 bases short and J 3 bases short, with 13 bases between. The CDR3 consists of 15 residues. The CDR3 coding sequence is TGTGCCAGCAGCTTGGGGTCCTGGGGGACAGATACGCAGTATTTT. This gives the protein CASSLGSWGTDTQYF.

This clone was seen more than once but under ten times. The chain is built from TRBV19 and TRBJ2-1, with 12 bases fitting TRBD2. The length of the CDR3 is 16 residues. Germline V gene data show CDR1 as LNHDA and CDR2 as SQIVND (reference sequence). V was clipped by 4 bases and J by 7 bases; unmatched bases: 8. The CDR3 loop is CASSRNLAGGTNEQFF. CDR3 DNA: TGTGCCAGTAGTAGGAATCTAGCGGGGGGGACGAATGAGCAGTTCTTC.

In DNA form, the CDR3 reads TGCGCCAGCAGCCTCGGACAGGGGATCACTGAAGCTTTCTTT. Its protein is CASSLGQGITEAFF. J is TRBJ1-1 and V is TRBV4-3; 9 bases align to TRBD1. V lost 4 bases and J lost 4; bases outside the gene matches: 4. The CDR3 is made up of 14 amino acids. The germline gives CDR1 LGHNA, CDR2 YSLEER.

The chain uses TRBV5-1 and TRBJ2-7; TRBD2 agrees at 8 bases. V lost 0 bases and J lost 3; bases outside the gene matches: 5. The CDR3 runs to 15 residues. Germline values: CDR1 SGHRS, CDR2 YFSETQ. The CDR3 region is CASSLGRGDFYEQYF. CDR3 DNA: TGCGCCAGCAGCTTGGGGCGGGGGGACTTCTACGAGCAGTACTTC.

This clone showed up just a few times. The chain uses TRBV5-1 and TRBJ2-7; a weak D match, TRBD1 (7 bases). V dropped 0 bases and J dropped 5 bases, with 12 bases sitting between them. Germline V gene data show CDR1 as SGHRS and CDR2 as YFSETQ. This CDR3 has 14 amino acids. The CDR3, as DNA: TGCGCCAGCAGCTTGGATGCCAGGGGGGACGAGCAGTACTTC. This encodes CASSLDARGDEQYF.

This clone showed up just a few times. J is TRBJ2-2 and V is TRBV6-5; possibly TRBD2 for D (6 bases). Germline V gene sequence: CDR1 MNHEY, CDR2 SVGAGI. The CDR3 runs to 12 residues. Trimming removed 11 bases from V and 5 bases from J, with 12 bases in between. The CDR3 loop is CAALGGTGELFF. The DNA of the CDR3 is TGTGCCGCCCTGGGGGGAACCGGGGAGCTGTTTTTT.

This clone was found once. The gene calls are TRBV2 and TRBJ1-3; D uncertain. The V gene lost 6 bases and the J gene lost 2 bases, with 11 bases spanning the gap. Germline V gene lookup returns CDR1 SNHLY and CDR2 FYNNEI. The CDR3 spans 14 residues. In nucleotides, the CDR3 is TGTGCCAGCAGCGAGCAAAAGGCTGGAAACACCATATATTTT. This sequence encodes CASSEQKAGNTIYF.

The chain carries TRBV4-3 and TRBJ1-5; 7 bases map to TRBD1. The V and J ends lost 0 bases and 2 bases, in that order; junction bases with no gene match: 10. The CDR3 loop spans 18 amino acids. Per germline, CDR1 LGHNA and CDR2 YSLEER. The CDR3 DNA sequence: TGCGCCAGCAGCCAAGAAGTGACAGGGTCGTATGGCAATCAGCCCCAGCATTTT. It is translated as CASSQEVTGSYGNQPQHF.

The J gene is TRBJ2-5, the V gene TRBV28, with D possibly called TRBD1 or TRBD2 (5 bases each). Looked up from germline, CDR1 is MDHEN and CDR2 is SYDVKM. The CDR3 extends over 14 amino acids. V lost 8 bases, J lost 7 bases, and 20 bases lay in between. The CDR3 coding sequence is TGTGCCAGCGGTACCTCGGGACGATACGGGACCCAGTACTTC. This sequence encodes CASGTSGRYGTQYF.

The sample holds one count of this clone. The chain uses TRBV30 and TRBJ2-3, with 8 nucleotides matching TRBD1. J was trimmed by 2 bases and V by 3 bases; bases with no gene match: 7. The CDR3 covers 15 residues. Germline V CDR1 and CDR2: GTSNPN, SVGIG (reference sequence). This CDR3 is CAWSGQGYFTDTQYF. The DNA for the CDR3 is TGTGCCTGGAGCGGACAGGGATACTTCACAGATACGCAGTATTTT.

The chain carries TRBV5-4 and TRBJ2-7; no firm D call. This CDR3 is built from 14 residues. Trimming left V 3 bases short and J 5 bases short, with 15 bases between. Germline values: CDR1 SGHNT, CDR2 YYREEE (reference sequence). In DNA form, the CDR3 reads TGTGCCAGCAGCTACGGCCGCAGGCTTAACGAGCAGTACTTC. Translating it yields CASSYGRRLNEQYF.

This chain connects TRBV28 to TRBJ1-2; no reliable D call. The V end lost 5 bases, the J end lost 7 bases, and 8 bases lay between the germline ends. The CDR3 has 11 residues. CDR1 MDHEN and CDR2 SYDVKM come from the germline V gene. CDR3 bases: TGTGCCAGCAGTGGGGTCACTGGCTACACCTTC. This encodes CASSGVTGYTF.

The V and J genes are TRBV30 and TRBJ2-1; 7 bases match TRBD1. After removal of 2 bases from V and 6 bases from J, the junction contained 19 bases not matched to a gene. The CDR3 is 18 amino acids. CDR1 GTSNPN and CDR2 SVGIG come from the germline V gene (reference sequence). The CDR3 DNA sequence: TGTGCCTGGAGTTCTAAACGGTCGGGACAGAAAGAACCCAATGAGCAGTTCTTC. It codes for CAWSSKRSGQKEPNEQFF.

In this sample, this clone turned up a few times. This rearrangement joins TRBV29-1 to TRBJ2-2, with D perhaps matching TRBD2 (7 bases). From germline, CDR1 is SQVTM and CDR2 ANQGSEA. The CDR3 covers 15 residues. Trimming stripped 4 bases from V and 1 base from J, with 13 bases between. CDR3 bases: TGCAGCGTTGTGGCGGGGGCCCTGAACACCGGGGAGCTGTTTTTT. Amino acid sequence: CSVVAGALNTGELFF.

Notes on this clone: The junction does not match germline at one end; this may be a read error. This CDR3 is CASSQARDRGPNTEAFF. The CDR3 region has the DNA TGCGCCAGCAGTCAAGCCCGGGACAGGGGTCCTAACACTGAAGCTTTCTTT. V usage is TRBV4-1 and J usage is TRBJ1-1; the match to TRBD1 covers 10 bases. The CDR3 runs 17 residues. Germline V gene lookup returns CDR1 MGHRA and CDR2 YSYEKL.

The chain employs TRBV6-5 and TRBJ2-3; the match to TRBD2 covers 7 bases. Germline V gives CDR1 MNHEY, CDR2 SVGAGI. Unmatched junction bases numbered 7, after V lost 7 bases and J lost 3 bases. The CDR3 length is 14 residues. The CDR3 reads CASTTLASTDTQYF. The CDR3 DNA follows: TGTGCCAGCACTACACTAGCGAGTACAGATACGCAGTATTTT.

The chain has TRBV6-1 and TRBJ1-1, with a weak D call TRBD1 (5 bases). The V gene lost 10 bases and the J gene lost 1 base, with 16 bases spanning the gap. Germline V gene sequence: CDR1 MNHNS, CDR2 SASEGT. There are 14 residues in the CDR3. The CDR3 sequence is CATGGGGRNTEAFF. The CDR3 DNA reads as TGTGCCACCGGCGGGGGTGGGCGGAACACTGAAGCTTTCTTT.

The chain employs TRBV9 and TRBJ2-2, with 7 bases lining up with TRBD1. Trimming cost V 0 bases and J 2 bases; bases outside gene matches: 4. The germline gives CDR1 SGDLS, CDR2 YYNGEE. The CDR3 has 16 residues. In DNA form, the CDR3 reads TGTGCCAGCAGCGTAGTCGGGACAGAAAACACCGGGGAGCTGTTTTTT. Protein sequence: CASSVVGTENTGELFF.

The V and J genes are TRBV2 and TRBJ2-7; D is undetermined. CDR1 and CDR2 (germline): SNHLY, FYNNEI. V dropped 7 bases and J dropped 9 bases, with 13 bases sitting between them. The CDR3 runs 11 residues. The CDR3 nucleotides read TGTGCCAGCAATGGAGCGCTGAGGCAGTACTTC. Its protein is CASNGALRQYF.

This clone has only one observation. This sequence joins TRBV28 and TRBJ2-1; D gene uncertain. The CDR3 spans 14 residues. Germline V lookup: CDR1 MDHEN, CDR2 SYDVKM. V lost 4 bases and J 5 bases, leaving 12 bases between the germline ends. In DNA form, the CDR3 reads TGTGCCAGCAGTTCCCTCGGCTACGACAATGAGCAGTTCTTC. It yields the protein CASSSLGYDNEQFF.

V usage is TRBV11-3 and J usage is TRBJ2-5; TRBD2 matches at 10 bases. J was trimmed by 5 bases and V by 5 bases; bases with no gene match: 5. CDR1 and CDR2 (germline): SGHNT, YENEEA. The CDR3 is 14 residues long. CDR3 nucleotides: TGTGCCAGCAGCCCAGCGGGGGGGTGGGAGACCCAGTACTTC. Encoded protein: CASSPAGGWETQYF.

This chain links TRBV6-5 with TRBJ2-5, with 9 bases fitting TRBD1. Germline CDR1 is MNHEY and CDR2 is SVGAGI. V was clipped by 6 bases and J by 4 bases; unmatched bases: 9. This CDR3 comprises 15 residues. This chain's CDR3 is CASRSDRGRRETQYF. In DNA, the CDR3 is TGTGCCAGCAGATCGGACAGGGGAAGGAGAGAGACCCAGTACTTC.

This clone has a handful of counts. The gene calls are TRBV4-2 and TRBJ1-6; D unclear. V gave up 3 bases and J gave up 12 bases, with 9 bases separating them. The CDR3 sequence is 12 residues long. The germline V gene encodes CDR1 LGHNA and CDR2 YNFKEQ. The chain's CDR3 is CASSQRLEPLHF. CDR3 coding DNA: TGTGCCAGCAGCCAGAGACTGGAACCCCTCCACTTT.